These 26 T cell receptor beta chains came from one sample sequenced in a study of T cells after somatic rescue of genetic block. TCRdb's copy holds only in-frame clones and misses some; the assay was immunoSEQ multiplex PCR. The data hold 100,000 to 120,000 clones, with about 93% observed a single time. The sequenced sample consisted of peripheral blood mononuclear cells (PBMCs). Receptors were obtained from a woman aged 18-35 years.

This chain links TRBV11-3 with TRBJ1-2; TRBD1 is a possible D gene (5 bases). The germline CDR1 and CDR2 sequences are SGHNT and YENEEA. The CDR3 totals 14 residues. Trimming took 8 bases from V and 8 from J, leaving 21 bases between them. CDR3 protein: CASGGSRGGLGYTF. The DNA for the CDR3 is TGTGCCAGCGGGGGGTCCCGTGGAGGTTTGGGCTACACCTTC.

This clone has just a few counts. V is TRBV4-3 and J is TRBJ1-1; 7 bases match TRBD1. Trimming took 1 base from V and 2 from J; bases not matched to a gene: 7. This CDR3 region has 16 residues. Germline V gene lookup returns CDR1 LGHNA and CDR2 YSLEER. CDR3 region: CASSQGNRGINTEAFF. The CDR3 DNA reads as TGCGCCAGCAGCCAAGGGAACAGGGGCATTAACACTGAAGCTTTCTTT.

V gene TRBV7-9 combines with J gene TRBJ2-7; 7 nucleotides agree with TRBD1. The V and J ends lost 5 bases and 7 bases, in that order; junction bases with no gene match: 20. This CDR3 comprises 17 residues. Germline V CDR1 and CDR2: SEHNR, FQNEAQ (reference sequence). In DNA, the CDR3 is TGTGCCAGCAGCCTGAGACAGGGTCTCCTCTTTGTGGAAGAGCAGTACTTC. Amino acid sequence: CASSLRQGLLFVEEQYF.

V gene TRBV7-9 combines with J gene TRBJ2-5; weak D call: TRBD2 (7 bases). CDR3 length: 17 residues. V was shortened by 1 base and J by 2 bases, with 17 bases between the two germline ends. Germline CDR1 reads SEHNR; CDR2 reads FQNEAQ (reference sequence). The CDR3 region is CASSLEGPGGQQETQYF. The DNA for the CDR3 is TGTGCCAGCAGCTTAGAAGGACCGGGGGGCCAGCAAGAGACCCAGTACTTC. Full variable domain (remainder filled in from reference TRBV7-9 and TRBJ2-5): DTGVSQNPRHKITKRGQNVTFRCDPISEHNRLYWYRQTLGQGPEFLTYFQNEAQLEKSRLLSDRFSAERPKGSFSTLEIQRTEQGDSAMYLCASSLEGPGGQQETQYFGPGTRLLVL.

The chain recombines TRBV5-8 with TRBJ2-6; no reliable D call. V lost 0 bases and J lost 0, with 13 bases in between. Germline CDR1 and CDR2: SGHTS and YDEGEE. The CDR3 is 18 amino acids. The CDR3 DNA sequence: TGTGCCAGCAGCTTGGTAGTCAACCCCTACTCTGGGGCCAACGTCCTGACTTTC. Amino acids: CASSLVVNPYSGANVLTF.

In DNA, the CDR3 is TGCAGCGTTGATCGTAGGGGTTATGGCTACACCTTC. This sequence encodes CSVDRRGYGYTF. The chain links TRBV29-1 to TRBJ1-2; D is perhaps TRBD1 (5 bases). Germline CDR1 SQVTM, CDR2 ANQGSEA. The CDR3 covers 12 residues. Deletions cut 3 bases from V and 5 bases from J, with 10 bases between.

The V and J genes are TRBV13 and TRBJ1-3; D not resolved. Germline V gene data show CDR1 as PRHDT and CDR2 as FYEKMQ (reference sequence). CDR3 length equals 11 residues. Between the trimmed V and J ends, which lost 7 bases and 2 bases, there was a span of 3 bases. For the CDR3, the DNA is TGTGCCAGCAAGACTGGAAACACCATATATTTT. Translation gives CASKTGNTIYF. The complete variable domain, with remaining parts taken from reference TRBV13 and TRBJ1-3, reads AAGVIQSPRHLIKEKRETATLKCYPIPRHDTVYWYQQGPGQDPQFLISFYEKMQSDKGSIPDRFSAQQFSDYHSELNMSSLELGDSALYFCASKTGNTIYFGEGSWLTVV.

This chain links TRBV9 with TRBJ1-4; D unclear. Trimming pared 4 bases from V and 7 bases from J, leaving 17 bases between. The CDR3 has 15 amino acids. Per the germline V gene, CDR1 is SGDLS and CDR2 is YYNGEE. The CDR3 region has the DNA TGTGCCAGCAGCCCAAGCCCCACCAAGGTTGAAAAACTGTTTTTT. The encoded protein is CASSPSPTKVEKLFF.

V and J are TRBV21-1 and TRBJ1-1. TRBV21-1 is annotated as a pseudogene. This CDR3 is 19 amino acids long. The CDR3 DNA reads TGTGCCAGCAGCAAAAGGGGGAACTCACAGGGGACTAAGAACACTGAAGCTTTCTTT. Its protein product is CASSKRGNSQGTKNTEAFF.

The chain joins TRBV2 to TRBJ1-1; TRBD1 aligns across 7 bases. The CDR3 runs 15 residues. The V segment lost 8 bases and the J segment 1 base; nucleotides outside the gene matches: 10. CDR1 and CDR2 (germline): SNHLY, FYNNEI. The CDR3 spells CASYRGLVSNTEAFF. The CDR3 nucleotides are TGTGCCAGCTACAGGGGTCTCGTCTCGAACACTGAAGCTTTCTTT.

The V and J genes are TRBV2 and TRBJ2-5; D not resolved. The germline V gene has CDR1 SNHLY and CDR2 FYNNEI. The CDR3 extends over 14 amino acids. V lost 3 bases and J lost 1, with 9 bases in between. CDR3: CASSETEAQETQYF. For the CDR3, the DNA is TGTGCCAGCAGTGAGACTGAGGCCCAAGAGACCCAGTACTTC.

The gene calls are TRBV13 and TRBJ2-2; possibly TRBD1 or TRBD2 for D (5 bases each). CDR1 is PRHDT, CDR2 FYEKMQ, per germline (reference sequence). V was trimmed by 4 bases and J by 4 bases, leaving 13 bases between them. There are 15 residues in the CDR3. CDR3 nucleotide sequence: TGTGCCAGCAGCTCCGGGACCCCGGGCACCGGGGAGCTGTTTTTT. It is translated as CASSSGTPGTGELFF.

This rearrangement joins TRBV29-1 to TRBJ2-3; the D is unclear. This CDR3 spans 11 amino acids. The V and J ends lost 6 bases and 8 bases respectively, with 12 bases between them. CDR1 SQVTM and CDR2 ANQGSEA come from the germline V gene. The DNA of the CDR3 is TGCAGCGTAGTTTTAGTTCCTACGCAGTATTTT. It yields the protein CSVVLVPTQYF.

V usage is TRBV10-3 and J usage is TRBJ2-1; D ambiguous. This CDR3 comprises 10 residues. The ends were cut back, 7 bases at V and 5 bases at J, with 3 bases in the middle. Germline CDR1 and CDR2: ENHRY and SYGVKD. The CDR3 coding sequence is TGTGCCATCATAGACAATGAGCAGTTCTTC. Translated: CAIIDNEQFF.

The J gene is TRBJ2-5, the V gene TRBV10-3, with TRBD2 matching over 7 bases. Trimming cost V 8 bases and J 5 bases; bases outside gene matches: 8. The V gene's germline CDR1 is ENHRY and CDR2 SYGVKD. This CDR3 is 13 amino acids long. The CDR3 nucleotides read TGTGCCATCCTCGCAGGGCGGGGGGAGACCCAGTACTTC. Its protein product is CAILAGRGETQYF.

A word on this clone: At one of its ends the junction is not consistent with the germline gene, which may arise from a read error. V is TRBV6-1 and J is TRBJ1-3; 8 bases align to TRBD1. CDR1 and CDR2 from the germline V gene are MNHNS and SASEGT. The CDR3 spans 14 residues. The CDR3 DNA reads TGTGTCAGCAGCCAGGGGGCAGACCGGAACACCATATATTTT. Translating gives CVSSQGADRNTIYF.

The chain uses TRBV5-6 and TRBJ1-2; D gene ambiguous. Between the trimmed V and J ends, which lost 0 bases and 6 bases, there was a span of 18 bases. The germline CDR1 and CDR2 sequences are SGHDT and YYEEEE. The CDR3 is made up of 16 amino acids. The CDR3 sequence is CASSLVRQTLRDGYTF. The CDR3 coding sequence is TGTGCCAGCAGCTTGGTTCGGCAGACCCTAAGGGATGGCTACACCTTC.

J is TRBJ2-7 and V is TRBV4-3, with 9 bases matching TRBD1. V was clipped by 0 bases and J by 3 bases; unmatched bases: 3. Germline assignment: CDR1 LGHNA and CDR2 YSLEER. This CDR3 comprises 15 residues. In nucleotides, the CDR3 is TGCGCCAGCAGCCAAGAAACGACAGGGGGCTACGAGCAGTACTTC. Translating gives CASSQETTGGYEQYF.

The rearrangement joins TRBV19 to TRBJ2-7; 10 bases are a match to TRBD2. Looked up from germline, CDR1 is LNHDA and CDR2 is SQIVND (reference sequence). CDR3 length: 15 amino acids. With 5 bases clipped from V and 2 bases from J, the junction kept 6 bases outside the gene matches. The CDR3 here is CASSVSSGGTYEQYF. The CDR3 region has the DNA TGTGCCAGTAGTGTCTCTAGCGGGGGCACCTACGAGCAGTACTTC.

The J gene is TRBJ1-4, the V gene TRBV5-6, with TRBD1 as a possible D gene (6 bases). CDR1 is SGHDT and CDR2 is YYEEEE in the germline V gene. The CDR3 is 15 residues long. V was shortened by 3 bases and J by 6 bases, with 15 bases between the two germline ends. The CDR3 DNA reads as TGTGCCAGCAGCTCCAGGGGAACGGGGCATGAAAAACTGTTTTTT. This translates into CASSSRGTGHEKLFF.

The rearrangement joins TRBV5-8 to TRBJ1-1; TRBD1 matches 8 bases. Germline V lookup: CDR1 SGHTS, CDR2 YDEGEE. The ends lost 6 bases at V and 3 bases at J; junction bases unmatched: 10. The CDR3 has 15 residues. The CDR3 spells CASIFGTGGDTEAFF. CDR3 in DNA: TGTGCCAGCATCTTTGGTACAGGGGGGGACACTGAAGCTTTCTTT.

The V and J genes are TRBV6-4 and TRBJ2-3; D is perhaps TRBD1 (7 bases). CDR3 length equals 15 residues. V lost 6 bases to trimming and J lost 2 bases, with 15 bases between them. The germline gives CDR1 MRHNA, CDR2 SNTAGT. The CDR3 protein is CASREGATHTDTQYF. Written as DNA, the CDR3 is TGTGCCAGCAGGGAGGGGGCTACCCACACAGATACGCAGTATTTT.

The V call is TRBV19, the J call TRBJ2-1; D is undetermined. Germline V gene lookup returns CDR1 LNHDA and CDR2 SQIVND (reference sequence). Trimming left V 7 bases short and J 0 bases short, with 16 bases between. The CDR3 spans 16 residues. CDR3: CASTLRIFSSYNEQFF. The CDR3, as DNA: TGTGCCAGTACCCTGCGGATATTCAGCTCCTACAATGAGCAGTTCTTC.

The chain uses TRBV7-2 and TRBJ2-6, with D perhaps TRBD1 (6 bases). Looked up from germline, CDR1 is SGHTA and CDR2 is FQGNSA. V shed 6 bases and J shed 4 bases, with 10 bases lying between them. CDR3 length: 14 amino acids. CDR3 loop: CASSTGFGANVLTF. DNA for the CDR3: TGTGCCAGCAGTACAGGGTTCGGGGCCAACGTCCTGACTTTC.

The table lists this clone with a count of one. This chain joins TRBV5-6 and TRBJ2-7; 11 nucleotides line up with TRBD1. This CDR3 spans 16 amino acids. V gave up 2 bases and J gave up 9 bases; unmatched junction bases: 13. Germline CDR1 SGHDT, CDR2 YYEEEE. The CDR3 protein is CASSFGLGTGGVRQYF. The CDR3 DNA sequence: TGTGCCAGCAGCTTTGGGTTGGGGACAGGGGGTGTAAGGCAGTACTTC.

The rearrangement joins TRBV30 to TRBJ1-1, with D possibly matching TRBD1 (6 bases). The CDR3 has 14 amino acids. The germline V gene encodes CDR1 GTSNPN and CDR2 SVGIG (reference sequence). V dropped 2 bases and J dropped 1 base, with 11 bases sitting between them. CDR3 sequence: CAWSTQGKNTEAFF. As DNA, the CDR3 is TGTGCCTGGAGTACACAGGGCAAGAACACTGAAGCTTTCTTT.